Listed here are 7 T cell receptor beta chains from one sample, sequenced in a study of T cells in Graves' hyperthyroidism and ophthalmopathy. RNA transcripts were the template for amplifying TCR beta CDR3 regions. HTBI primers were used for first-round RT-PCR of the TCR CDR3. TCRdb re-analysed the multiplex PCR reads in MiXCR, keeping a single row per CDR3 protein. Seen here are a few hundred thousand distinct CDR3 sequences, under 20% observed once, and the top ten hold less than 45%. Specimen: blood. These receptor sequences come from a man between 18 and 29 years old with Graves' ophthalmopathy.

This chain uses TRBV6-1 with TRBJ1-1; D uncertain. The germline V gene encodes CDR1 MNHNS and CDR2 SASEGT. CDR3 length equals 14 residues. Between the trimmed V and J ends, which lost 6 bases and 0 bases, there was a span of 11 bases. CDR3 sequence reads: CASRRELMNTEAFF. DNA of the CDR3: TGTGCCAGCAGGCGGGAACTAATGAACACTGAAGCTTTCTTT.

The genes are TRBV7-2 and TRBJ2-1; D remains unclear. The CDR3 is 12 amino acids. Between the trimmed V and J ends, which lost 6 bases and 5 bases, there was a span of 8 bases. From germline, CDR1 is SGHTA and CDR2 FQGNSA. The CDR3 DNA reads as TGTGCCAGCAGACCAGACGACAATGAGCAGTTCTTC. It is translated as CASRPDDNEQFF. Based on the CDR3 plus reference TRBV7-2 and TRBJ2-1, the full variable domain is GAGVSQSPSNKVTEKGKDVELRCDPISGHTALYWYRQSLGQGLEFLIYFQGNSAPDKSGLPSDRFSAERTGGSVSTLTIQRTQQEDSAVYLCASRPDDNEQFFGPGTRLTVL.

The chain recombines TRBV10-1 with TRBJ2-3; 9 bases align to TRBD2. The CDR3 extends over 16 amino acids. V shed 2 bases, J shed 2 bases, and the junction held 5 bases outside the gene matches. Germline V CDR1 and CDR2: WNHNN, SYGVQD (reference sequence). The CDR3 is CASSEGAGGYTDTQYF. The DNA for the CDR3 is TGCGCCAGCAGTGAGGGAGCGGGGGGCTACACAGATACGCAGTATTTT.

This chain connects TRBV7-8 to TRBJ2-1; 7 bases are a match to TRBD2. The CDR3 is 19 residues long. The germline CDR1 and CDR2 sequences are SGHVS and FQNEAQ. V lost 2 bases and J lost 8; bases outside the gene matches: 21. CDR3 sequence: CASSLRNIGAGVAIDEQFF. For the CDR3, the DNA is TGTGCCAGCAGCTTACGTAATATTGGGGCGGGGGTCGCTATCGATGAGCAGTTCTTC.

The sample holds many counts of this clonotype. The V gene is TRBV7-3, the J gene TRBJ2-1; D not certain. Looked up from germline, CDR1 is SGHTA and CDR2 is FQGTGA. CDR3 size: 13 residues. The ends were cut back, 2 bases at V and 7 bases at J, with 9 bases in the middle. The chain's CDR3 is CASSLVSNNEQFF. The CDR3 DNA is TGTGCCAGCAGCTTAGTCAGCAATAATGAGCAGTTCTTC.

At least ten counts were recorded for this clonotype. Sequence at one end of the junction differs from germline and may be a read error. The gene calls are TRBV12-3 or TRBV12-4 and TRBJ1-1; maybe TRBD1 (5 bases). There are 14 residues in the CDR3. CDR3 region: CASSLVQGRTGAFF. As DNA, the CDR3 is TGTGCCAGCAGTTTAGTGCAGGGTCGGACTGGAGCTTTCTTT.

This chain joins TRBV6-1 and TRBJ2-7, with a weak D call TRBD2 (7 bases). CDR1 and CDR2 from the germline V gene are MNHNS and SASEGT. Trimming removed 5 bases at V and 6 bases at J, with 17 bases between. CDR3 length: 14 residues. The CDR3 nucleotides read TGTGCCAGCAGTTGGGGGGGGCTGGGGGTCGAGCAGTACTTC. Its protein is CASSWGGLGVEQYF.